These T cell receptor beta chains were read from a single sample in a study of blood T cell repertoires in COVID-19. Sequencing was performed with immunoSEQ multiplex PCR; in TCRdb, only in-frame clones are kept and a portion is missing. The repertoire holds some 42,000 clones, roughly 73% seen once, with over 25% in the top ten. The sample taken for sequencing was peripheral blood. Receptors originate from a woman in her 70s with acute or convalescent COVID-19. Each CDR3 is given with its conserved first and last residue. The D gene is left open where the match is weak. Size tells how often a clone was seen (once, few, many) or the class of an expanded clone, and some rows leave it out.

j_call: TRBJ2-7
d_call: -
cdr3_length: 13
v_call: TRBV12-3/TRBV12-4
clone_size: -
cdr3_nt: TGTGCCAGCAGTTTTTCCCAGTCCTACGAGCAGTACTTC
cdr3_aa: CASSFSQSYEQYF

j_call: TRBJ1-5
d_call: -
cdr3_length: 14
v_call: TRBV30
clone_size: -
cdr3_nt: TGTGCCTGGAGCCTAGGCTGGGGCAATCAGCCCCAGCATTTT
cdr3_aa: CAWSLGWGNQPQHF

j_call: TRBJ2-7
d_call: TRBD1
cdr3_length: 16
v_call: TRBV27
clone_size: -
cdr3_nt: TGTGCCAGCAGTTTAAGACAGGGATTAAACTCCTACGAGCAGTACTTC
cdr3_aa: CASSLRQGLNSYEQYF

j_call: TRBJ2-1
d_call: TRBD1
cdr3_length: 15
v_call: TRBV30
clone_size: -
cdr3_nt: TGTGCCTGGAGTTTGGGACAGGGACAGGACAATGAGCAGTTCTTC
cdr3_aa: CAWSLGQGQDNEQFF

j_call: TRBJ1-2
d_call: -
cdr3_length: 14
v_call: TRBV5-1
clone_size: -
cdr3_nt: TGCGCCAGCAGCTTAGGCCAGGGAGGCTATGGCTACACCTTC
cdr3_aa: CASSLGQGGYGYTF

j_call: TRBJ2-1
d_call: -
cdr3_length: 15
v_call: TRBV4-2
clone_size: -
cdr3_nt: TGTGCCAGCAGCCAAGATTCGGGCTCCTACAATGAGCAGTTCTTC
cdr3_aa: CASSQDSGSYNEQFF

j_call: TRBJ1-2
d_call: -
cdr3_length: 12
v_call: TRBV12-3/TRBV12-4
clone_size: -
cdr3_nt: TGTGCCAGATACCAACCGAGCTATGGCTACACCTTC
cdr3_aa: CARYQPSYGYTF

j_call: TRBJ1-6
d_call: TRBD1
cdr3_length: 13
v_call: TRBV10-1
clone_size: -
cdr3_nt: TGCGCCAGCACAGGACAGGGGAATTCACCCCTCCACTTT
cdr3_aa: CASTGQGNSPLHF

j_call: TRBJ2-2
d_call: TRBD2
cdr3_length: 18
v_call: TRBV5-1
clone_size: -
cdr3_nt: TGCGCCAGCAGCTTAGGACTAGCGGGAGTGTTATGGACCGGGGAGCTGTTTTTT
cdr3_aa: CASSLGLAGVLWTGELFF

j_call: TRBJ2-7
d_call: -
cdr3_length: 15
v_call: TRBV4-1
clone_size: once
cdr3_nt: TGCGCCAGCAGCCAAGATGGCCGGACAGTCTACGAGCAGTACTTC
cdr3_aa: CASSQDGRTVYEQYF

j_call: TRBJ2-3
d_call: TRBD2
cdr3_length: 13
v_call: TRBV7-2
clone_size: -
cdr3_nt: TGTGCCAGCTCCGGGACTAGAGGGGATACGCAGTATTTT
cdr3_aa: CASSGTRGDTQYF

j_call: TRBJ2-2
d_call: TRBD1
cdr3_length: 14
v_call: TRBV9
clone_size: -
cdr3_nt: TGTGCCAGCAGCGCCACAGGGGTCACCGGGGAGCTGTTTTTT
cdr3_aa: CASSATGVTGELFF

j_call: TRBJ1-1
d_call: -
cdr3_length: 13
v_call: TRBV7-3
clone_size: -
cdr3_nt: TGTGCCAGCAGCACAAATACAGGGACTGAAGCTTTCTTT
cdr3_aa: CASSTNTGTEAFF

j_call: TRBJ2-2
d_call: TRBD1
cdr3_length: 16
v_call: TRBV19
clone_size: -
cdr3_nt: TGTGCCAGCCGAAGGGGGCAGTCTCCGAACACCGGGGAGCTGTTTTTT
cdr3_aa: CASRRGQSPNTGELFF

j_call: TRBJ2-1
d_call: TRBD2
cdr3_length: 15
v_call: TRBV3-1/TRBV3-2
clone_size: -
cdr3_nt: TGTGCCAGCAGCCAGGGAATAGCGGGAGCCCTTGAGCAGTTCTTC
cdr3_aa: CASSQGIAGALEQFF

j_call: TRBJ1-6
d_call: -
cdr3_length: 17
v_call: TRBV4-3
clone_size: -
cdr3_nt: TGCGCCAGCAGCCAAGAAATGGGAGGCTCCTATAATTCACCCCTCCACTTT
cdr3_aa: CASSQEMGGSYNSPLHF